The 14 T cell receptor beta chains given below trace back to one sample, sequenced in a study of vaccination effects on CD4 cells after COVID-19. Here immunoSEQ multiplex PCR was the method, and the copy in TCRdb shows in-frame clones only, minus some. This sample yields approximately 22,000 clones, of which roughly four fifths are seen a single time; roughly a fifth belongs to the top ten. ViraFEST assay sequencing came after antigen-specific CD4+ T cells were expanded with viral peptide pools. Cells that had been cultured for 10 days were the source of isolated CD4+ T cells. Vaccinees lacked prior SARS-CoV-2 infection and tested negative for nucleocapsid antibodies. These receptors have no identified antigens. The sequenced sample was CD4+ T cells from PBMCs cultured with HCoV-NL63 spike peptides, obtained before COVID-19 vaccination. All receptors come from a human donor who received a COVID-19 vaccine.

The CDR3 here is CASSEGIWDYEQYF. The CDR3 DNA reads as TGTGCCAGCAGTGAGGGGATATGGGACTACGAGCAGTACTTC. The V and J genes are TRBV25-1 and TRBJ2-7; D gene uncertain. This CDR3 has 14 amino acids. Trimming shortened V by 3 bases and J by 3 bases, and 12 bases separated the two germline ends. Germline-derived CDR1 and CDR2 are MGHDK and SYGVNS.

With regard to this clone: Mismatch with germline at one junction end may stem from a read error. V is TRBV6-6 and J is TRBJ2-7; 11 nucleotides line up with TRBD1. Germline CDR1 reads MNHNY; CDR2 reads SVGAGI (reference sequence). The CDR3 has 15 amino acids. CDR3 residues: CASSHSGTGGYEQYF. In nucleotides, the CDR3 is TGTGCCAGCAGTCACTCAGGGACAGGGGGCTACGAGCAGTACTTC.

V usage is TRBV30 and J usage is TRBJ1-1; no definite D call. V dropped 0 bases and J dropped 4 bases, with 9 bases sitting between them. Germline lookup yields CDR1 GTSNPN and CDR2 SVGIG (reference sequence). This CDR3 has 13 residues. The DNA of the CDR3 is TGTGCCTGGAGTGTACGGTCAACCACTGAAGCTTTCTTT. Amino acid sequence: CAWSVRSTTEAFF.

The rearrangement joins TRBV25-1 to TRBJ2-1; D is uncertain. The CDR3 covers 13 residues. V was cut by 8 bases and J by 5 bases, with 13 bases left in between. Germline CDR1 MGHDK, CDR2 SYGVNS. The CDR3: CASSAGVHNEQFF. The CDR3 bases are TGTGCCAGCTCAGCTGGTGTCCACAATGAGCAGTTCTTC.

The chain carries TRBV29-1 and TRBJ2-5, with a possible D match to TRBD1 (5 bases). The V and J ends lost 4 bases and 5 bases respectively, with 14 bases between them. Germline V gene sequence: CDR1 SQVTM, CDR2 ANQGSEA. This CDR3 has 13 residues. CDR3: CSVVIRVGETQYF. CDR3 nucleotide sequence: TGCAGCGTTGTTATCAGGGTCGGGGAGACCCAGTACTTC.

This clone was recorded once. The chain has TRBV19 and TRBJ1-1; no reliable D call. The CDR3 extends over 13 amino acids. Per the germline V gene, CDR1 is LNHDA and CDR2 is SQIVND (reference sequence). V dropped 4 bases and J dropped 0 bases, with 6 bases sitting between them. CDR3 residues: CASSKPLNTEAFF. CDR3 sequence (DNA): TGTGCCAGTAGTAAACCCCTGAACACTGAAGCTTTCTTT.

This chain connects TRBV10-3 to TRBJ1-4, with 7 bases that match TRBD1. The trim removed 10 bases at V and 4 bases at J, leaving 6 bases unmatched. CDR1 and CDR2 from the germline V gene are ENHRY and SYGVKD. The CDR3 covers 13 residues. As DNA, the CDR3 is TGTGCCAACCAAGGGACAGATAATGAAAAACTGTTTTTT. As protein: CANQGTDNEKLFF.

The V and J genes are TRBV19 and TRBJ2-7, with D possibly TRBD2 on 5 matching bases. The CDR3 length is 15 residues. Germline V gene sequence: CDR1 LNHDA, CDR2 SQIVND (reference sequence). Trimming pared 5 bases from V and 0 bases from J, leaving 14 bases between. CDR3 sequence: CASSLRGSLSYEQYF. The CDR3 coding sequence is TGTGCCAGTAGTTTACGGGGTTCCCTCTCCTACGAGCAGTACTTC. The entire variable domain, with the rest obtained from reference TRBV19 and TRBJ2-7, is as follows: DGGITQSPKYLFRKEGQNVTLSCEQNLNHDAMYWYRQDPGQGLRLIYYSQIVNDFQKGDIAEGYSVSREKKESFPLTVTSAQKNPTAFYLCASSLRGSLSYEQYFGPGTRLTVT.

The V call is TRBV4-2, the J call TRBJ1-2; D is possibly TRBD1 (5 bases). V was cut by 0 bases and J by 5 bases, with 16 bases left in between. The germline V gene has CDR1 LGHNA and CDR2 YNFKEQ. CDR3 size: 16 residues. CDR3 bases: TGTGCCAGCAGCCAAGAGCGCAGGGCGGTTGGGTATGGCTACACCTTC. Translated, it gives CASSQERRAVGYGYTF.

In DNA form, the CDR3 reads TGCGCCAGCAGCTTAAGACAGGGCGGCTATGGCTACACCTTC. Residues: CASSLRQGGYGYTF. The genes are TRBV5-1 and TRBJ1-2, with 7 positions matching TRBD1. The CDR3 has 14 residues. Germline V gives CDR1 SGHRS, CDR2 YFSETQ. Trimming removed 2 bases from V and 4 bases from J; junction bases left unmatched: 5.

The chain employs TRBV23-1 and TRBJ1-5; TRBD1 matches 7 bases. TRBV23-1 is annotated as an ORF whose role is uncertain. This CDR3 has 15 residues. Trimming cost V 6 bases and J 3 bases; bases outside gene matches: 8. DNA of the CDR3: TGCGCCAGCAGCCAGTACAGGGGCCTCAATCAGCCCCAGCATTTT. Amino acids: CASSQYRGLNQPQHF.

This clone was recorded only once. This sequence joins TRBV11-2 and TRBJ1-3; D is unresolved. Germline V gene sequence: CDR1 SGHAT, CDR2 FQNNGV. This CDR3 contains 16 residues. V was cut by 1 base and J by 0 bases, with 10 bases left in between. CDR3 loop: CASSLGGPFSGNTIYF. Here the CDR3 DNA reads TGTGCCAGCAGCTTAGGGGGTCCTTTCTCTGGAAACACCATATATTTT.

In DNA, the CDR3 is TGTGCCAGCAGTGGGGAAAACATTCAGTACTTC. Its protein is CASSGENIQYF. The rearrangement uses TRBV2 and TRBJ2-4; D is unresolved. The CDR3 is 11 residues long. Per the germline V gene, CDR1 is SNHLY and CDR2 is FYNNEI. V shed 4 bases and J shed 5 bases, with 3 bases lying between them.

This chain connects TRBV7-9 to TRBJ2-3; possible D gene TRBD2, 6 bases. V shed 4 bases and J shed 0 bases, with 17 bases lying between them. This CDR3 comprises 17 residues. CDR1 is SEHNR, CDR2 FQNEAQ, per germline (reference sequence). CDR3 in DNA: TGTGCCAGCAGCTCGGGACGGCGGGGATCTAGCACAGATACGCAGTATTTT. It encodes CASSSGRRGSSTDTQYF.